These 20 T cell receptor beta chains originate from one sample sequenced in a study of long-term antiretroviral therapy in people with HIV. The run of the v3.0 immunoSEQ assay was at survey level. The protocol was immunoSEQ multiplex PCR, while the TCRdb copy is restricted to in-frame clones and leaves out a portion. The profile shows around 25,000 clones, about 88% of them singletons. Source: unsorted PBMCs, taken 1.9 years after starting antiretroviral therapy. The receptors were sampled from a woman aged 25 to 39 with HIV.

The chain employs TRBV5-1 and TRBJ1-1, with 8 bases aligning to TRBD1. Looked up from germline, CDR1 is SGHRS and CDR2 is YFSETQ. The CDR3 length is 14 residues. Trimming took 7 bases from V and 1 from J; bases not matched to a gene: 6. The chain's CDR3 is CASAQGTGNTEAFF. DNA of the CDR3: TGCGCCAGCGCTCAGGGGACAGGGAACACTGAAGCTTTCTTT.

The rearrangement uses TRBV6-5 and TRBJ1-1; the match to TRBD1 covers 7 bases. CDR3 size: 15 residues. Germline lookup yields CDR1 MNHEY and CDR2 SVGAGI. V dropped 6 bases and J dropped 5; count of bases not matched to a gene: 12. Here the CDR3 reads CASRGGGKSGTEAFF. Written as DNA, the CDR3 is TGTGCCAGCAGAGGGGGCGGGAAAAGCGGAACTGAAGCTTTCTTT.

This clone came up once. The rearrangement links TRBV27 to TRBJ2-3; TRBD2 agrees at 9 bases. Unmatched junction bases numbered 9, after V lost 3 bases and J lost 5 bases. The CDR3 runs to 16 residues. Germline loops: CDR1 MNHEY, CDR2 SMNVEV (reference sequence). Here the CDR3 DNA reads TGTGCCAGCAGTTTGCTGCGGGGGGGCCGGGTAGATACGCAGTATTTT. Encoded protein: CASSLLRGGRVDTQYF.

This chain joins TRBV5-1 and TRBJ1-5; a weak D match, TRBD1 (5 bases). V was shortened by 0 bases and J by 4 bases, with 11 bases between the two germline ends. Germline CDR1 is SGHRS and CDR2 is YFSETQ. The CDR3 runs 15 residues. CDR3: CASSLGPGQNQPQHF. Here the CDR3 DNA reads TGCGCCAGCAGCTTGGGTCCAGGGCAGAATCAGCCCCAGCATTTT.

The chain employs TRBV4-1 and TRBJ2-2; TRBD1 is a possible D gene (5 bases). This CDR3 has 17 amino acids. Trimming shortened V by 6 bases and J by 0 bases, and 17 bases separated the two germline ends. Germline-derived CDR1 and CDR2 are MGHRA and YSYEKL. In DNA, the CDR3 is TGCGCCAGCAGTCCACAGTCCCAGGGCGCGAACACCGGGGAGCTGTTTTTT. This gives the protein CASSPQSQGANTGELFF.

V is TRBV5-1 and J is TRBJ1-2; the D is unclear. In germline, CDR1 is SGHRS, CDR2 YFSETQ. The CDR3 totals 14 residues. V was clipped by 0 bases and J by 8 bases, with 14 bases between them. The CDR3 sequence is CASSLGAPNSGYTF. The CDR3 DNA sequence: TGCGCCAGCAGCTTGGGCGCCCCTAACAGCGGCTACACCTTC.

This rearrangement joins TRBV25-1 to TRBJ2-3; D could derive from TRBD1 or TRBD2 (5 bases each). CDR3 length: 16 residues. CDR1 is MGHDK and CDR2 is SYGVNS in the germline V gene. V dropped 6 bases and J dropped 2 bases, with 18 bases sitting between them. CDR3 nucleotides: TGTGCCAGCAGCCCCCCGAGGGACGACGACACAGATACGCAGTATTTT. Residues: CASSPPRDDDTDTQYF.

This clone was picked up one time. V usage is TRBV4-2 and J usage is TRBJ1-2; D is perhaps TRBD1 (5 bases). The germline V and J ends were trimmed by 7 bases and 7 bases, with 13 bases remaining between them. This CDR3 has 12 residues. Germline values: CDR1 LGHNA, CDR2 YNFKEQ. CDR3 region: CASNLQGSGYTF. The CDR3 DNA is TGTGCCAGCAACCTCCAGGGCTCTGGCTACACCTTC.

The genes are TRBV5-1 and TRBJ2-3, with D unresolved. The CDR3 totals 16 residues. The V gene's germline CDR1 is SGHRS and CDR2 YFSETQ. Trimming cost V 4 bases and J 0 bases, with 15 bases left between them. The CDR3: CASSHTGTASTDTQYF. CDR3 DNA sequence: TGCGCCAGCAGCCACACCGGTACTGCTAGCACAGATACGCAGTATTTT.

This clone was counted a single time. V usage is TRBV5-1 and J usage is TRBJ1-2, with D perhaps TRBD1 (6 bases). This CDR3 is 15 amino acids long. The V end lost 0 bases, the J end lost 3 bases, and 12 bases lay between the germline ends. Looked up from germline, CDR1 is SGHRS and CDR2 is YFSETQ. CDR3 nucleotides: TGCGCCAGCAGCTTGGCGACAGGAGACTACTATGGCTACACCTTC. This translates into CASSLATGDYYGYTF.

The chain couples TRBV7-9 to TRBJ2-5, with D perhaps TRBD1 (6 bases). The CDR3 extends over 16 amino acids. V was trimmed by 5 bases and J by 3 bases, leaving 19 bases between them. The germline V gene has CDR1 SEHNR and CDR2 FQNEAQ (reference sequence). As DNA, the CDR3 is TGTGCCAGCAGCGTACCCCCGGGACACGCGAAAGAGACCCAGTACTTC. Residues: CASSVPPGHAKETQYF.

V is TRBV7-3 and J is TRBJ2-5; D uncertain. Germline CDR1 and CDR2: SGHTA and FQGTGA. V was clipped by 6 bases and J by 0 bases, with 11 bases between them. CDR3 size: 14 residues. CDR3 sequence (DNA): TGTGCCAGCAGTCCGGACGGGTACCAAGAGACCCAGTACTTC. Translation: CASSPDGYQETQYF.

The V gene is TRBV7-3, the J gene TRBJ2-7; 16 bases agree with TRBD2. The CDR3 sequence is 17 residues long. V lost 4 bases and J lost 10; bases outside the gene matches: 13. Looked up from germline, CDR1 is SGHTA and CDR2 is FQGTGA. This CDR3 reads CASSSGTSGGDVRGQYV. The CDR3 DNA reads TGTGCCAGCAGCTCAGGGACTAGCGGGGGGGATGTACGAGGACAGTACGTC.

The V call is TRBV5-6, the J call TRBJ2-5; TRBD2 is a possible D gene (5 bases). V was cut by 0 bases and J by 2 bases, with 11 bases left in between. The CDR3 covers 15 residues. From germline, CDR1 is SGHDT and CDR2 YYEEEE. CDR3 nucleotides: TGTGCCAGCAGCTTGGCCGGGGAAGGGCAAGAGACCCAGTACTTC. It yields the protein CASSLAGEGQETQYF.

This rearrangement joins TRBV2 to TRBJ1-1; D is unclear. CDR1 SNHLY and CDR2 FYNNEI come from the germline V gene. The CDR3 totals 13 residues. Trimming left V 6 bases short and J 4 bases short, with 12 bases between. Here the CDR3 reads CASSDDQFTEAFF. CDR3 coding DNA: TGTGCCAGCAGCGATGACCAGTTCACTGAAGCTTTCTTT.

The chain has TRBV7-9 and TRBJ1-1; D remains unclear. Trimming left V 2 bases short and J 0 bases short, with 7 bases between. The CDR3 is 14 residues long. CDR1 and CDR2 (germline): SEHNR, FQNEAQ (reference sequence). The CDR3 coding sequence is TGTGCCAGCAGCTTAACTCAGGTGAACACTGAAGCTTTCTTT. It translates to CASSLTQVNTEAFF. Full variable domain (missing parts from reference TRBV7-9 and TRBJ1-1): DTGVSQNPRHKITKRGQNVTFRCDPISEHNRLYWYRQTLGQGPEFLTYFQNEAQLEKSRLLSDRFSAERPKGSFSTLEIQRTEQGDSAMYLCASSLTQVNTEAFFGQGTRLTVV.

This clone was counted a few times. The chain recombines TRBV30 with TRBJ1-6; possibly TRBD1 for D (6 bases). V shed 0 bases and J shed 7 bases, with 13 bases lying between them. The CDR3 extends over 15 amino acids. The germline V gene encodes CDR1 GTSNPN and CDR2 SVGIG (reference sequence). The CDR3 reads CAWSVQGGANSPLHF. The CDR3 nucleotides read TGTGCCTGGAGTGTACAGGGTGGGGCAAATTCACCCCTCCACTTT.

J is TRBJ1-4 and V is TRBV2, with D tentatively TRBD1 (6 bases). Per the germline V gene, CDR1 is SNHLY and CDR2 is FYNNEI. V was trimmed by 7 bases and J by 7 bases, leaving 19 bases between them. This CDR3 has 15 amino acids. The CDR3 here is CASNSGVGGGEKLFF. The CDR3 DNA reads TGTGCCAGCAACTCGGGGGTAGGGGGAGGTGAAAAACTGTTTTTT. Looking up the rest from reference TRBV2 and TRBJ1-4 gives the full variable domain: EPEVTQTPSHQVTQMGQEVILRCVPISNHLYFYWYRQILGQKVEFLVSFYNNEISEKSEIFDDQFSVERPDGSNFTLKIRSTKLEDSAMYFCASNSGVGGGEKLFFGSGTQLSVL.

Regarding this clone: A read error may produce the germline difference seen at one junction end. The chain couples TRBV29-1 to TRBJ1-1, with D uncertain. Germline V gene sequence: CDR1 SQVTM, CDR2 ANQGSEA. The CDR3 is 12 residues long. The CDR3 region has the DNA TGCAGCGTTAAAGAACTGAACACTGAAGCTTTCTTT. Its protein product is CSVKELNTEAFF.

This clone has a single count. J is TRBJ2-3 and V is TRBV6-5; 11 nucleotides match TRBD1. The CDR3 loop spans 15 amino acids. Per the germline V gene, CDR1 is MNHEY and CDR2 is SVGAGI. V dropped 1 base and J dropped 4; count of bases not matched to a gene: 1. Here the CDR3 DNA reads TGTGCCAGCAGTTACTGGACAGGGGGCGCAGATACGCAGTATTTT. Translated, it gives CASSYWTGGADTQYF.